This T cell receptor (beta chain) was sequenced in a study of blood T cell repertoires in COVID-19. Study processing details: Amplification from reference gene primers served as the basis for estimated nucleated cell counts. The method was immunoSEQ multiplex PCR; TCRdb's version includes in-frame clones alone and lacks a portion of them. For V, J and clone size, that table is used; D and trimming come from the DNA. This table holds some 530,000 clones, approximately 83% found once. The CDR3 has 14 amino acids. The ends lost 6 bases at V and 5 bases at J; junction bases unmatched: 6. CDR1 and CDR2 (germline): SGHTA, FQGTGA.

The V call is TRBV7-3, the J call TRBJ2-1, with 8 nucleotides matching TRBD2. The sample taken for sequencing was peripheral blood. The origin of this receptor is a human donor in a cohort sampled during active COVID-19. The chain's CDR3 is CASRTRAGDNEQFF. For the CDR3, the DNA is TGTGCCAGCAGAACGAGAGCGGGAGACAATGAGCAGTTCTTC.